Presented here are 5 T cell receptor beta chains from one specimen sequenced in a study of blood T cell repertoires in COVID-19. This table comes from immunoSEQ multiplex PCR, and its TCRdb copy is limited to in-frame clones, with some not included. Of about 180,000 clones in the sample, approximately 83% were seen once. Sequencing was performed on peripheral blood. These receptors were obtained from a human donor in a cohort sampled during active COVID-19.

This chain joins TRBV20-1 and TRBJ1-2; D uncertain. V was trimmed by 6 bases and J by 12 bases, leaving 8 bases between them. CDR1 and CDR2 from the germline V gene are DFQATT and SNEGSKA (reference sequence). This CDR3 has 8 residues. CDR3 in amino acids: CSAMSDTF. The DNA of the CDR3 is TGCAGTGCGATGAGTGACACCTTC.

This clone was counted between two and nine times. The chain couples TRBV7-3 to TRBJ2-7; 10 nucleotides agree with TRBD1. The V gene's germline CDR1 is SGHTA and CDR2 FQGTGA. The CDR3 extends over 13 amino acids. The ends lost 5 bases at V and 4 bases at J; junction bases unmatched: 2. Here the CDR3 DNA reads TGTGCCAGCAGCCCGGGACAGGGGTACGAGCAGTACTTC. Translated, it gives CASSPGQGYEQYF.

The genes are TRBV11-2 and TRBJ2-5; 16 positions agree with TRBD2. The CDR3 covers 17 residues. The V segment lost 5 bases and the J segment 10 bases; nucleotides outside the gene matches: 13. Germline loops: CDR1 SGHAT, CDR2 FQNNGV. The DNA for the CDR3 is TGTGCCAGCAGCCCCCCCTTCGGGACTAGCGGGGGGGGAAACCAGTACTTC. Translation: CASSPPFGTSGGGNQYF.

The chain uses TRBV7-2 and TRBJ2-7, with a tentative D call TRBD1 (7 bases). Per germline, CDR1 SGHTA and CDR2 FQGNSA. Trimming stripped 2 bases from V and 6 bases from J, with 14 bases between. This CDR3 has 14 amino acids. CDR3 coding DNA: TGTGCCAGCAGCTTATCAGGGGGGTCCCTCGAGCAGTACTTC. Translated, it gives CASSLSGGSLEQYF.

The rearrangement joins TRBV6-6 to TRBJ1-1, with no clear D. Germline V gene sequence: CDR1 MNHNY, CDR2 SVGAGI (reference sequence). This CDR3 contains 14 residues. Trimming removed 2 bases at V and 1 base at J, with 8 bases between. The CDR3 protein is CASSYQEGNTEAFF. The CDR3, as DNA: TGTGCCAGCAGTTACCAGGAGGGGAACACTGAAGCTTTCTTT.